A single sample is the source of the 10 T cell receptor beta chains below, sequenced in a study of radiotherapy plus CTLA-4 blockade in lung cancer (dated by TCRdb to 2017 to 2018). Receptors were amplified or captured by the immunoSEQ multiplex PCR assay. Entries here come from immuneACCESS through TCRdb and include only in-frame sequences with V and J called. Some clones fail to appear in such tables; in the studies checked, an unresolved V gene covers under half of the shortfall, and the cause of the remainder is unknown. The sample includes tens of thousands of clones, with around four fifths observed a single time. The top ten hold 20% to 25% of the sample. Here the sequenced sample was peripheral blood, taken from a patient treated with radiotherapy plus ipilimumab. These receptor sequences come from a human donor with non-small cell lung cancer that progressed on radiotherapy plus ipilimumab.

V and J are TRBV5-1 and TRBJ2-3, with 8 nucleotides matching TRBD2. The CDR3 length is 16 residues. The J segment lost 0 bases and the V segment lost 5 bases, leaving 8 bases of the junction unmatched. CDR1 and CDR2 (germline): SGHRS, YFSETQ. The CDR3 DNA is TGCGCCAGCAGAGGGGTGCGGGAGGTTAGCACAGATACGCAGTATTTT. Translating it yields CASRGVREVSTDTQYF.

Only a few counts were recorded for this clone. The DNA for the CDR3 is TGTGCCAGCAGCTTCGGGACTAGCGGGGTGACAGATACGCAGTATTTT. Encoded protein: CASSFGTSGVTDTQYF. The V call is TRBV7-3, the J call TRBJ2-3, with 13 nucleotides matching TRBD2. The CDR3 is made up of 16 amino acids. Trimming cost V 3 bases and J 3 bases; bases outside gene matches: 3. Germline V gives CDR1 SGHTA, CDR2 FQGTGA.

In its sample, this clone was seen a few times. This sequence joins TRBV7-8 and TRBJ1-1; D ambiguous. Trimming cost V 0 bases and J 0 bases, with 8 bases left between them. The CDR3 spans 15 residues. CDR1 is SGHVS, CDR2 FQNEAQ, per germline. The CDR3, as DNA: TGTGCCAGCAGCTTAGCAGGACCACTGAACACTGAAGCTTTCTTT. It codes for CASSLAGPLNTEAFF.

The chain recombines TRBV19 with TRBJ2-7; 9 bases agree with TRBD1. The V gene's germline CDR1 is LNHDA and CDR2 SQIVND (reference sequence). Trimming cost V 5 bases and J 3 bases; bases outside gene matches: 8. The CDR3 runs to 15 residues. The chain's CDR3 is CASSPPGTGYYEQYF. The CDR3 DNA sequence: TGTGCCAGTAGTCCGCCCGGGACAGGGTACTACGAGCAGTACTTC.

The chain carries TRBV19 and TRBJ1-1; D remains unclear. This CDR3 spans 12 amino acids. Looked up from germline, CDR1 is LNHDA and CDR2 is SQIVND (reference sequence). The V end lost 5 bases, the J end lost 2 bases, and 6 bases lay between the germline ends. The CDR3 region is CASSYRNTEAFF. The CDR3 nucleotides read TGTGCCAGTAGTTACAGAAACACTGAAGCTTTCTTT. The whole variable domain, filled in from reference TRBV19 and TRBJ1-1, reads DGGITQSPKYLFRKEGQNVTLSCEQNLNHDAMYWYRQDPGQGLRLIYYSQIVNDFQKGDIAEGYSVSREKKESFPLTVTSAQKNPTAFYLCASSYRNTEAFFGQGTRLTVV.

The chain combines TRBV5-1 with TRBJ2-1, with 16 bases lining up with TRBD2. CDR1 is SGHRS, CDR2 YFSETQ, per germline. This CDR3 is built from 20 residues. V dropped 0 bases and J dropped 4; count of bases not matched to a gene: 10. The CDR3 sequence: CASSLGGLAGGPGLYNEQFF. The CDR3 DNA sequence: TGCGCCAGCAGCTTGGGGGGACTAGCGGGAGGGCCGGGATTATACAATGAGCAGTTCTTC.

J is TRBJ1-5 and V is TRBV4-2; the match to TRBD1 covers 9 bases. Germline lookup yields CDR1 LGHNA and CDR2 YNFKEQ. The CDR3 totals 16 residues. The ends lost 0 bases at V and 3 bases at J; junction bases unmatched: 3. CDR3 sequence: CASSQDRDRDNQPQHF. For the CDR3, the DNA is TGTGCCAGCAGCCAAGATAGGGACAGGGACAATCAGCCCCAGCATTTT.

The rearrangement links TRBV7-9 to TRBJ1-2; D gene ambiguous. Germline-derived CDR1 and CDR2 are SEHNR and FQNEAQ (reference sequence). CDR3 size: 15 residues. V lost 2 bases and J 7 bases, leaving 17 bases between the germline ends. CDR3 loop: CASSLPDSGLRGYTF. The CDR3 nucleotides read TGTGCCAGCAGCTTACCGGACTCCGGCCTGCGTGGCTACACCTTC.

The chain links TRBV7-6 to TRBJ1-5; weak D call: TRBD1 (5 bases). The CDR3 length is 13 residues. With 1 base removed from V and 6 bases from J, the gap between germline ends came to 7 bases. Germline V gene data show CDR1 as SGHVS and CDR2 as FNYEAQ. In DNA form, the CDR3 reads TGTGCCAGCAGCTTAGGGCAGGGTCAGCCCCAGCATTTT. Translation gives CASSLGQGQPQHF.

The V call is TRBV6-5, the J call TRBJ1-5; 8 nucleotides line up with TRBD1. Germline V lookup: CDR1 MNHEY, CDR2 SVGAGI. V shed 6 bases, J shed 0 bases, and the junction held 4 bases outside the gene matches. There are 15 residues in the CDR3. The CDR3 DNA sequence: TGTGCCAGCAGGTGGACAGGGAATAGCAATCAGCCCCAGCATTTT. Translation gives CASRWTGNSNQPQHF.